This T cell receptor (beta chain) was profiled in a study of cytomegalovirus exposure and HLA in healthy donors. On this clone itself: What it recognizes is unknown.

V shed 7 bases and J shed 4 bases, with 11 bases lying between them. There are 14 residues in the CDR3. Germline CDR1 reads SGHNT; CDR2 reads YENEEA. Study results and limitations: Later analysis associated a missense DCLRE1C variant with TCR beta V- and J-gene trimming. For cytomegalovirus status, the classifier reportedly gave diagnoses with high specificity and sensitivity. Within an earlier analysis, most TCR beta V segments proved productive either about 90% or about 30% of the time. For presence/absence analyses, sequencing depth was assumed to be roughly uniform across donors.

Both 60 Vbeta primers and 13 Jbeta primers went into the PCR. Assay: immunoSEQ multiplex PCR; the TCRdb copy retains only in-frame clones and omits some. The sample holds about 65,000 clones, roughly 80% seen once. J is TRBJ2-6 and V is TRBV11-3, with TRBD2 as a possible D gene (6 bases). Specimen: PBMCs. The receptor was isolated from a girl between 5 and 17 years old in good health and CMV-seropositive. The CDR3 region is CASKEGPGANVLTF. CDR3 bases: TGTGCCAGCAAGGAGGGCCCGGGGGCCAACGTCCTGACTTTC.